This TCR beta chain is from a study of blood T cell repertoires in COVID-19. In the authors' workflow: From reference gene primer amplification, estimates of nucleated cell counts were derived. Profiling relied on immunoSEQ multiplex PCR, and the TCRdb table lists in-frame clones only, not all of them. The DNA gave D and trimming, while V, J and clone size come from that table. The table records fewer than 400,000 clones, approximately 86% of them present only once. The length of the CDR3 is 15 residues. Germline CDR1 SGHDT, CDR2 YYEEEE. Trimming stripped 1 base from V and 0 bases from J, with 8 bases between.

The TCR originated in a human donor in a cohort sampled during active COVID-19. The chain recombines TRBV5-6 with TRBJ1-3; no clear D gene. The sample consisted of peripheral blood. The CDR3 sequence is CASSLMLSSGNTIYF. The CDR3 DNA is TGTGCCAGCAGCTTGATGCTGAGCTCTGGAAACACCATATATTTT.